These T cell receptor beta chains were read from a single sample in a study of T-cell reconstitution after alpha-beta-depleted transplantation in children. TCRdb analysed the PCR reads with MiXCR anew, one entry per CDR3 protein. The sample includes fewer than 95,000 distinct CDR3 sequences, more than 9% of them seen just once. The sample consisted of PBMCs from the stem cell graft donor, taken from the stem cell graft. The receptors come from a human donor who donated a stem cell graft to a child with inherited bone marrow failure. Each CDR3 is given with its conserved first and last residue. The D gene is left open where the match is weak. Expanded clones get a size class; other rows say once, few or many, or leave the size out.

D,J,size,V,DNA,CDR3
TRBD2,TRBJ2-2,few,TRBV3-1,TGTGCCAGCAGCCTGGGCGGGGGGCGCGTGAACACCGGGGAGCTGTTTTTT,CASSLGGGRVNTGELFF
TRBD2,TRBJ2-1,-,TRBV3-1,TGTGCCAGCAGCCAAGAAGGGCTAGCGGACTCCTACAATGAGCAGTTCTTC,CASSQEGLADSYNEQFF
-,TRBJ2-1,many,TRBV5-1,TGCGCCAGCAGCTTAGGGAATCGCTACAATGAGCAGTTCTTC,CASSLGNRYNEQFF
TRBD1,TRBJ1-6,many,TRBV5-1,TGCGCCAGCAGCTCAATACAGGGGGAGTCACCCCTCCACTTT,CASSSIQGESPLHF
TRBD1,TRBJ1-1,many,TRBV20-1,TGCAGTGCTAGAGATGTCAGGGGGTTGCCCGAAGCTTTCTTT,CSARDVRGLPEAFF
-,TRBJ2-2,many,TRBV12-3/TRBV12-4,TGTGCCAGCAGCCTCACAGGGCCCACCGGGGAGCTGTTTTTT,CASSLTGPTGELFF
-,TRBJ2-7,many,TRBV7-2,TGTGCCAGCATCTTCTATCAAGGCGAGCAGTACTTC,CASIFYQGEQYF
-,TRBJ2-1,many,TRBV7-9,TGTGCCAGCAGCTTATACTCGTACAATGAGCAGTTCTTC,CASSLYSYNEQFF
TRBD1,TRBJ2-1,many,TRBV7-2,TGTGCCAGCAGCTTGGCAGGACAGGGGGCTAGGGATGAGCAGTTCTTC,CASSLAGQGARDEQFF
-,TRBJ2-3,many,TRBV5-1,TGCGCCAGCAGCGACGGTAGCGGTTGGACAGATACGCAGTATTTT,CASSDGSGWTDTQYF
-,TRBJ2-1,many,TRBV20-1,TGCAGTGCTAGAAGGCCTTCTCGCAACAATGAGCAGTTCTTC,CSARRPSRNNEQFF
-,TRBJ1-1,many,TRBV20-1,TGCAGTGCTAGAGTGGCCCTCCCGGGGCGAGAGACTGAAGCTTTCTTT,CSARVALPGRETEAFF
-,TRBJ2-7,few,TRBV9,TGTGCCAGCAGCGTAGGGTGGCACGAGCAGTACTTC,CASSVGWHEQYF
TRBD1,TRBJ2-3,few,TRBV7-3,TGTGCCAGCAGCTCAACCGGGACAGGGTATGATACGCAGTATTTT,CASSSTGTGYDTQYF
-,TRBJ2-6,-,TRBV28,TGTGCCAGCAGTCGACCGCAGCGACATGGGGCTGGGGCCAACGTCCTGACTTTC,CASSRPQRHGAGANVLTF
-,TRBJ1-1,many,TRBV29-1,TGCAGCGTTGGAGTAGCGAACACTGAAGCTTTCTTT,CSVGVANTEAFF
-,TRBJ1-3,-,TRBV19,TGTGCCAGTACTACCTCCCGCTCTGGAAACACCATATATTTT,CASTTSRSGNTIYF
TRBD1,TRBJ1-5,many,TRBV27,TGTGCCAGCAGCCCCGGACAGGAAAATCAGCCCCAGCATTTT,CASSPGQENQPQHF
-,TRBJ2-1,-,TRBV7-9,TGTGCCAGCAGTTTAGCTTTAATCAATGAGCAGTTCTTC,CASSLALINEQFF
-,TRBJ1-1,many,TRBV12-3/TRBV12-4,TGTGCCAGCAGTTTGGGGGATAACACTGAAGCTTTCTTT,CASSLGDNTEAFF
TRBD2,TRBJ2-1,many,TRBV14,TGTGCCAGCAGCCATTGGACTAGCGGGGGGCTGACACCCTACAATGAGCAGTTCTTC,CASSHWTSGGLTPYNEQFF
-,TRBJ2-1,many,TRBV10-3,TGTGCCATCAGTGGATTTGGGCTATCGTACAATGAGCAGTTCTTC,CAISGFGLSYNEQFF
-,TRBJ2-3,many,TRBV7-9,TGTGCCAGCAGCTTAGTAGCAGTAACTAGCACAGATACGCAGTATTTT,CASSLVAVTSTDTQYF
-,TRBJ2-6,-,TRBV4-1,TGCGCCAGCAGCCGGCGACAGCCCGACCGCTCATCTATCGGGGCCAACGTCCTGACTTTC,CASSRRQPDRSSIGANVLTF
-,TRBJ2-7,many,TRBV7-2,TGTGCCAGCAGCGCCACAGGAGAGCAGTACTTC,CASSATGEQYF
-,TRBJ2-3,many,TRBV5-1,TGCGCCAGCAGAAGTACTCAGGGCCTGGATACGCAGTATTTT,CASRSTQGLDTQYF
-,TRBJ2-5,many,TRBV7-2,TGTGCCAGCAGCTTAGATGGATTCCAAGAGACCCAGTACTTC,CASSLDGFQETQYF
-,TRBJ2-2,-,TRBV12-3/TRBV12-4,TGTGCCAGCAGTTTGTTGACGTCTTTCACCGGGGAGCTGTTTTTT,CASSLLTSFTGELFF
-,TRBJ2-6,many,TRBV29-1,TGCAGCGCCGCCGGTAGCTCTGGGGCCAACGTCCTGACTTTC,CSAAGSSGANVLTF
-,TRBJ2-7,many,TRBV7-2,TGTGCCAGCAGCTTAGGGAGAGCTCGGGGGCGGGGCTACGAGCAGTACTTC,CASSLGRARGRGYEQYF
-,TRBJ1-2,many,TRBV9,TGTGCCAGCAGCCTAAACGGGGCCGCCGGCTACACCTTC,CASSLNGAAGYTF
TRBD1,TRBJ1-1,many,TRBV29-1,TGCAGCGTTGTCCAGGGGGCTGGCACTGAAGCTTTCTTT,CSVVQGAGTEAFF
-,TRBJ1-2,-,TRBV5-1,TGCGCCAGCAGCTTGGGACGGGGCAATCGGTATGGCTACACCTTC,CASSLGRGNRYGYTF
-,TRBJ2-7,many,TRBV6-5,TGTGCCAGCAGTCGCCGGGCCCTAGAGTTCCTCGACGAGCAGTACTTC,CASSRRALEFLDEQYF